These T cell receptor beta chains were read from a single sample in a study of cytomegalovirus exposure and HLA in healthy donors. Method: immunoSEQ multiplex PCR; TCRdb's copy keeps in-frame clones and lacks some. The table includes a few hundred thousand clones, around 85% detected once. Sequencing was carried out using PBMCs. The receptor set was obtained from a girl aged 2 to 9 in good health and CMV-seronegative. The CDR3 runs from the conserved cysteine through the conserved F or W. Each record gives: J gene, D gene, clone size, V gene, CDR3 protein, CDR3 DNA. D genes are given only for firm matches. Only some rows state a clone size, as once, few, many or a class for expanded clones.

>TRBJ1-2|TRBD1|few|TRBV7-9
CASSRGDRAEMDGYTF
TGTGCCAGCAGCCGTGGGGACAGGGCCGAAATGGATGGCTACACCTTC
>TRBJ2-7|TRBD1|few|TRBV30
CAWTRQGVYEQYF
TGTGCCTGGACCCGACAGGGGGTCTACGAGCAGTACTTC
>TRBJ2-3|NA|NA|TRBV28
CASTVSTDTQYF
TGTGCCAGCACGGTTAGCACAGATACGCAGTATTTT
>TRBJ2-7|NA|NA|TRBV14
CASSQERGSYEQYF
TGTGCCAGCAGCCAAGAAAGAGGCTCCTACGAGCAGTACTTC
>TRBJ2-7|TRBD1|NA|TRBV4-1
CASSLSGQGPYEQYF
TGCGCCAGCAGCCTTTCGGGACAGGGGCCCTACGAGCAGTACTTC
>TRBJ1-1|TRBD1|once|TRBV7-9
CASSHDRGGTEAFF
TGTGCCAGCAGCCATGACAGGGGGGGGACTGAAGCTTTCTTT
>TRBJ1-2|NA|once|TRBV7-9
CASRPRIRGGYTF
TGTGCCAGCAGACCTCGGATCAGAGGTGGCTACACCTTC
>TRBJ2-5|TRBD2|NA|TRBV5-1
CASRTREQETQYF
TGCGCCAGCCGGACTAGGGAACAAGAGACCCAGTACTTC
>TRBJ2-5|NA|NA|TRBV7-9
CASSTSLVSDETQYF
TGTGCCAGCAGCACCAGTCTAGTATCCGATGAGACCCAGTACTTC
>TRBJ2-3|TRBD2|NA|TRBV6-1
CASSVGTSRDTQYF
TGTGCCAGCAGTGTTGGGACTAGCAGAGATACGCAGTATTTT
>TRBJ2-3|TRBD2|NA|TRBV6-5
CASRGTTLSTDTQYF
TGTGCCAGCAGGGGGACTACGCTTAGCACAGATACGCAGTATTTT
>TRBJ1-5|NA|NA|TRBV4-1
CASSQVRDRGQPQHF
TGCGCCAGCAGCCAAGTGAGGGATCGGGGTCAGCCCCAGCATTTT
>TRBJ1-2|TRBD1|once|TRBV9
CASSVGTGVGYGYTF
TGTGCCAGCAGCGTAGGAACAGGGGTTGGCTATGGCTACACCTTC
>TRBJ2-7|NA|NA|TRBV29-1
CSVERLAGDYHEQYF
TGCAGCGTTGAGAGATTGGCAGGGGATTACCACGAGCAGTACTTC
>TRBJ1-2|NA|NA|TRBV7-9
CASSLLTAGYGYTF
TGTGCCAGCAGCTTATTGACAGCTGGATATGGCTACACCTTC
>TRBJ2-2|TRBD2|NA|TRBV9
CASSPPGRANTGELFF
TGTGCCAGCAGCCCCCCCGGGAGGGCGAACACCGGGGAGCTGTTTTTT
>TRBJ2-2|TRBD1|once|TRBV5-6
CASSWGQAPGELFF
TGTGCCAGCAGCTGGGGACAGGCGCCCGGGGAGCTGTTTTTT
>TRBJ2-7|TRBD2|NA|TRBV7-9
CASSTRGLAGPYEQYF
TGTGCCAGCAGCACCCGGGGACTAGCGGGACCCTACGAGCAGTACTTC
>TRBJ2-1|NA|NA|TRBV6-5
CASSYSSGNNYNEQFF
TGTGCCAGCAGTTACTCCTCGGGGAACAACTACAATGAGCAGTTCTTC
>TRBJ2-1|NA|NA|TRBV2
CAVRGMEGKSSYNEQFF
TGTGCCGTCAGGGGAATGGAAGGGAAAAGCTCCTACAATGAGCAGTTCTTC